This T cell receptor beta chain was sequenced for a study of blood T cell repertoires in COVID-19. Study context: There were acute and convalescent COVID-19 samples, and they came from the United States, Italy and Spain. PBMCs, B-cell-depleted T cells, or T cells provided the cDNA or gDNA that made up the material.

Authors' analysis steps: Amplification of reference gene primers was used by the study to estimate nucleated cell counts. TCRdb's table, derived via immunoSEQ multiplex PCR, lists solely in-frame clones and lacks some. V, J and clone size are those of that table, while D and trimming were read from the DNA. This table has 140,000 to 150,000 clones, around 85% appearing once. Trimming pared 3 bases from V and 4 bases from J, leaving 7 bases between. The CDR3 is 12 residues long. Germline-derived CDR1 and CDR2 are PRHDT and FYEKMQ (reference sequence). The chain recombines TRBV13 with TRBJ2-7, with D unclear. Sequencing used peripheral blood. The sequence came from a woman in her forties with active or convalescent COVID-19. Here the CDR3 DNA reads TGTGCCAGCAGCTTTTTTAGTTACGAGCAGTACTTC. It specifies CASSFFSYEQYF.